The rows below give T cell receptor beta chains drawn from one sample of a study of post-analysis software for immune sequencing data. TCRdb analysed the PCR reads with MiXCR anew, one entry per CDR3 protein. The sample consists of roughly 600,000 distinct CDR3 sequences, about 40% of them appearing once. The sequenced sample consisted of blood. These receptors originate from a girl aged 10-17 years with multiple sclerosis. CDR3s include the opening cysteine and the closing phenylalanine or tryptophan. Expanded clones get a size class; other rows say once, few or many, or leave the size out.

TRBV7-9 | NA | CASSPPRQGIYEQYF
TRBV12-3/TRBV12-4 | NA | CASSSILADNEQFF
TRBV3-1 | few | CASSPPLKGETQYF
TRBV10-3 | many | CAIREDRAFTTDTQYF
TRBV11-2 | NA | CASSLEASGDNEQFF
TRBV10-3 | few | CAISERDSPLHF
TRBV7-2 | NA | CASSLALGSETQYF
TRBV7-6 | NA | CASSPVGGSSGYTF
TRBV6-6 | NA | CASSFTGTGSYERYF
TRBV7-8 | once | CASSLATGGTEAFF
TRBV7-2 | NA | CASSQGVLRVVETQYF
TRBV4-1 | once | CASSQGAGAHYEQYF
TRBV12-3/TRBV12-4 | many | CASSPSEAGGNEQFF
TRBV7-2 | few | CASSSTPWNEQFF
TRBV9 | NA | CASSMGVLETEAFF
TRBV7-6 | few | CASSLEQGRNYGYTF